Listed below are T cell receptor beta chains from one sample, sequenced in a study of blood T cell repertoires in COVID-19. Data came from immunoSEQ multiplex PCR; TCRdb stores just in-frame clones and leaves some out. Of some 110,000 clones listed, roughly four fifths are singletons. Sequenced: peripheral blood. The source of these receptors is a woman in her 70s with acute or convalescent COVID-19. Both conserved end residues are part of each CDR3. A D gene is named only where the DNA matches it firmly. The size field is filled for only some rows; it gives once, few, many or a size class.

V gene	clone size	D gene	J gene	CDR3 DNA	CDR3 protein
TRBV27	NA	NA	TRBJ2-1	TGTGCCAGCAGCGATATCGAGGGTTTAACGAACAATGAGCAGTTCTTC	CASSDIEGLTNNEQFF
TRBV7-2	NA	TRBD1	TRBJ2-3	TGTGCCAGCAGCTCCGGACAGGGGGGCACAGATACGCAGTATTTT	CASSSGQGGTDTQYF
TRBV2	NA	NA	TRBJ1-6	TGTGCCAGCAATCCTACCCGGGGGGCGAGTTCACCCCTCCACTTT	CASNPTRGASSPLHF
TRBV30	once	NA	TRBJ2-4	TGTGCCTGGAGTGGCCCCGACTTAGCCAAAAACATTCAGTACTTC	CAWSGPDLAKNIQYF
TRBV11-2	NA	TRBD2	TRBJ2-7	TGTGCCAGCAGCCCGATTTCCCGAAGAAGGGGCGGGGGGCTCTACGAGCAGTACTTC	CASSPISRRRGGGLYEQYF
TRBV9	NA	TRBD1	TRBJ2-7	TGTGCCAGCAGCTCCGGGACAGGGTTAGACGAGCAGTACTTC	CASSSGTGLDEQYF
TRBV7-9	NA	TRBD1	TRBJ1-4	TGTGCCAGCAGCTCCCGCCCCACAGGGGTTTCAACTAATGAAAAACTGTTTTTT	CASSSRPTGVSTNEKLFF
TRBV6-5	NA	NA	TRBJ1-2	TGTGCCAGCAGTTACAGGGCTGACAGTTATGGCTACACCTTC	CASSYRADSYGYTF
TRBV5-5	NA	TRBD1	TRBJ2-5	TGTGCCAGCACCCCCGACAGGGGGCGGGAGACCCAGTACTTC	CASTPDRGRETQYF
TRBV28	few	NA	TRBJ1-4	TGTGCCAGCAGGCTGGGGCCTAATATTGAAAAACTGTTTTTT	CASRLGPNIEKLFF
TRBV6-5	NA	NA	TRBJ1-1	TGTGCCAGCAGCACACTAGGTACGAACACTGAAGCTTTCTTT	CASSTLGTNTEAFF
TRBV7-2	NA	TRBD2	TRBJ2-3	TGTGCCAGCAGCTTAACACTAGCGGGGGCTAGCACAGATACGCAGTATTTT	CASSLTLAGASTDTQYF
TRBV30	NA	NA	TRBJ2-3	TGTGCCTGGAGTGTAGCTAGCGATAGCACAGATACGCAGTATTTT	CAWSVASDSTDTQYF
TRBV7-9	NA	TRBD2	TRBJ2-5	TGTGCCAGCAGCCCCGCTGGCGGGGGCCAAGAGACCCAGTACTTC	CASSPAGGGQETQYF
TRBV5-6	NA	TRBD1	TRBJ1-2	TGTGCCAGCAGCTTAGGACAGGGAACCTATGGCTACACCTTC	CASSLGQGTYGYTF